The clone carrying this T cell receptor beta chain was counted only a few times. The target antigen is unknown. This sample is part of a study of PD-L1 blockade in urothelial cancer. Study findings and constraints: Each tumor sample, one FFPE specimen per patient, was not taken right before treatment.

Synthetic analogs of TCR templates were spiked into every PCR. Libraries were prepared by immunoSEQ multiplex PCR; TCRdb keeps only in-frame clonotypes and omits some of them. The sample has some 1,600 clones, roughly 34% seen once. Germline V lookup: CDR1 MDHEN, CDR2 SYDVKM. The J segment lost 9 bases and the V segment lost 7 bases, leaving 7 bases of the junction unmatched. The CDR3 is 13 amino acids. The chain joins TRBV28 to TRBJ2-2; TRBD1 aligns across 8 bases. The TCR was taken from a woman aged 55-75 years with urothelial cancer. The specimen was tumor tissue, collected before atezolizumab (anti-PD-L1) treatment. The CDR3 DNA reads as TGTGCCAGCATGGACAGGGCCCTGAGGGAGCTGTTTTTT. Its translation: CASMDRALRELFF.